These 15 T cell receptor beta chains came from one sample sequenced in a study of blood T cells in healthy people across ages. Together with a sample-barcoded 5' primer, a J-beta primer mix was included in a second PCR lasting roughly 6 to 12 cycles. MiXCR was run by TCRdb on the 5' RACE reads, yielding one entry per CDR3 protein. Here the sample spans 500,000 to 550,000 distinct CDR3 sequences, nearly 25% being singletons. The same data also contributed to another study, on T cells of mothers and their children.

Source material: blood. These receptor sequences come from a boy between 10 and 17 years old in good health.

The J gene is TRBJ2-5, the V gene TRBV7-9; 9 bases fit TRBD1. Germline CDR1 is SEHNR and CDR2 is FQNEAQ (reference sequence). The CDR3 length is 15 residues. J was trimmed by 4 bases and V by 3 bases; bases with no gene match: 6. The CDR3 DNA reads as TGTGCCAGCAGCTTCTTGACAGGGGGTCTAGAGACCCAGTACTTC. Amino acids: CASSFLTGGLETQYF.

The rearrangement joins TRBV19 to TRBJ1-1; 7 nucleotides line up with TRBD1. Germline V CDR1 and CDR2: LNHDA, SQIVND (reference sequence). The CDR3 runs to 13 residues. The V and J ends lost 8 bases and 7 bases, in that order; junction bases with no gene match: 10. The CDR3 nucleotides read TGTGCCAGTGGACGAGCGGACAGGTTTGAAGCTTTCTTT. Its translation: CASGRADRFEAFF. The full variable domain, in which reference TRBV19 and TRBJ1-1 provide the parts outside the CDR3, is DGGITQSPKYLFRKEGQNVTLSCEQNLNHDAMYWYRQDPGQGLRLIYYSQIVNDFQKGDIAEGYSVSREKKESFPLTVTSAQKNPTAFYLCASGRADRFEAFFGQGTRLTVV.

As DNA, the CDR3 is TGTGCCAGCAGCGAGGGATCAGGGACTCCACCCGAGCAGTACTTC. It is translated as CASSEGSGTPPEQYF. The V and J genes are TRBV9 and TRBJ2-7; possibly TRBD2 for D (6 bases). Germline assignment: CDR1 SGDLS and CDR2 YYNGEE. Trimming pared 3 bases from V and 6 bases from J, leaving 19 bases between. The CDR3 is 15 amino acids.

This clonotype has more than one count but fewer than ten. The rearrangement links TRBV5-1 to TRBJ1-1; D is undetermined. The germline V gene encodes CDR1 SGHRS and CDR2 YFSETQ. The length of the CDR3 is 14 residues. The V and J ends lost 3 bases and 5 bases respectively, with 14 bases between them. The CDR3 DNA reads TGCGCCAGCAGCTCCCGACCTGGCTATACTGAAGCTTTCTTT. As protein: CASSSRPGYTEAFF.

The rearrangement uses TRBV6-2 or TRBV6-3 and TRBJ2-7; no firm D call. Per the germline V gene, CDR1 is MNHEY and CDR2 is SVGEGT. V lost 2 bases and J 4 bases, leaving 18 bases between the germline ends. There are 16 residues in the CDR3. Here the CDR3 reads CASSYGGRVNLYEQYF. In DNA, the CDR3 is TGTGCCAGCAGTTACGGCGGACGGGTTAACCTTTACGAGCAGTACTTC.

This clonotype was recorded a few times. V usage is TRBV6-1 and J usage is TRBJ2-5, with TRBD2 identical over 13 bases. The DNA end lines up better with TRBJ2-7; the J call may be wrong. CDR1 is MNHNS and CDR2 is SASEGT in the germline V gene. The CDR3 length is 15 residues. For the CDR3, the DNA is TGTGCCAGCACCGGACTAGCGGGGGACGCCTACGAGCAGTACTTC. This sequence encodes CASTGLAGDAYEQYF.

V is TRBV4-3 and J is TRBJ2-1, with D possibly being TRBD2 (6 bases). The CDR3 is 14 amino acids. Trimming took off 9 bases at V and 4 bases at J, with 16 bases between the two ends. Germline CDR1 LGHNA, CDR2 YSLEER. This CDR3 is CASAAASGYNEQFF. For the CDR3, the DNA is TGCGCCAGTGCCGCGGCCAGCGGGTACAATGAGCAGTTCTTC.

In DNA, the CDR3 is TGTGCCAGCAGTTTATGGGCAGGGGTTGCGGAGACCCAGTACTTC. It yields the protein CASSLWAGVAETQYF. The rearrangement links TRBV27 to TRBJ2-5, with D perhaps TRBD1 (6 bases). Trimming took off 1 base at V and 5 bases at J, with 14 bases between the two ends. The CDR3 is 15 residues long. Germline-derived CDR1 and CDR2 are MNHEY and SMNVEV (reference sequence).

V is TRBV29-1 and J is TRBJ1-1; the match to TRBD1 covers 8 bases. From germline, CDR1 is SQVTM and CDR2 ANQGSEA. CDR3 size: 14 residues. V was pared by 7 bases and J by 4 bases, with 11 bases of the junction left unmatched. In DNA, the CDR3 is TGCAGCGCGACAGGGGACCTTAGGGGCACTGAAGCTTTCTTT. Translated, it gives CSATGDLRGTEAFF. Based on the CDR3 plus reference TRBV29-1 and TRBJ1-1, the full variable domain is SAVISQKPSRDICQRGTSLTIQCQVDSQVTMMFWYRQQPGQSLTLIATANQGSEATYESGFVIDKFPISRPNLTFSTLTVSNMSPEDSSIYLCSATGDLRGTEAFFGQGTRLTVV.

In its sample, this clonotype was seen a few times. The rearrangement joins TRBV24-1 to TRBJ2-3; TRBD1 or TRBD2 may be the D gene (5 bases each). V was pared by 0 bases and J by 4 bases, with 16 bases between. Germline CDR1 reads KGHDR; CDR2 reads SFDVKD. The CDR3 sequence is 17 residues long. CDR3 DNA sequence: TGTGCCACCAGTGATTTGTATGTGGGGGACGCTGCAGATACGCAGTATTTT. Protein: CATSDLYVGDAADTQYF.

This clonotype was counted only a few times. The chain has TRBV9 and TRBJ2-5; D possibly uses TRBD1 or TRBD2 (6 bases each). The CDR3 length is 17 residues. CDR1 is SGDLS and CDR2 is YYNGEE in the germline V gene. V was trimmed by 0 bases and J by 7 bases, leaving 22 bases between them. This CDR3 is CASSVVSGTSEGGTQYF. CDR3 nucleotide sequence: TGTGCCAGCAGCGTAGTATCAGGGACCAGCGAGGGGGGGACCCAGTACTTC.

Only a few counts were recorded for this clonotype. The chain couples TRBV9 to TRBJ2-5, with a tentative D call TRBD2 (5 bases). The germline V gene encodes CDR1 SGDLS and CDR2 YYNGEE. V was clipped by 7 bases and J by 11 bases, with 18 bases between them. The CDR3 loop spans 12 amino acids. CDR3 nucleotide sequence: TGTGCCAGCGGGGAGAGGGTTTACGGGCAGTACTTC. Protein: CASGERVYGQYF.

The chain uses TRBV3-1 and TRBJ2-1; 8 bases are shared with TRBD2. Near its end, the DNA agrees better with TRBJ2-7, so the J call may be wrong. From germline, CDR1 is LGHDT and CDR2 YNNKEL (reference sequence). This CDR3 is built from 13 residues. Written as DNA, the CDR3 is TGTGCCAGCATCGGGCGGGGGGACTACGAGCAGTACTTC. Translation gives CASIGRGDYEQYF.

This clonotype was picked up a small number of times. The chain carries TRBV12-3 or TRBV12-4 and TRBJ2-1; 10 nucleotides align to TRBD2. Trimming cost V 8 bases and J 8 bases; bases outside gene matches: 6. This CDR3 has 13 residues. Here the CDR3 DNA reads TGTGCCAGCGGCAGCGGGAGGGCCGATGAGCAGTTCTTC. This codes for CASGSGRADEQFF.

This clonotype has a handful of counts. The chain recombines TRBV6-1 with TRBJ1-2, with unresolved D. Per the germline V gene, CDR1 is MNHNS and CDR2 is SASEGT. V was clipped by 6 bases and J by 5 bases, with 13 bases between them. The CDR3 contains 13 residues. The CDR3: CASRDSNAYGYTF. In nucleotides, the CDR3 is TGTGCCAGCAGGGACTCCAACGCGTATGGCTACACCTTC.